This TCR beta chain stems from a study of blood T cell repertoires in COVID-19. The wider study: Sources were T cells, B-cell-depleted T cells, or PBMCs; the material itself was cDNA or gDNA.

V was pared by 5 bases and J by 2 bases, with 5 bases of the junction left unmatched. The CDR3 is 15 residues long. Germline CDR1 reads MRHNA; CDR2 reads SNTAGT. Original methodology: From reference gene primer amplification, estimates of nucleated cell counts were derived. The method was immunoSEQ multiplex PCR; TCRdb's version includes in-frame clones alone and lacks a portion of them. V, J and clone size derive from that table, while D and trimming were established from the DNA sequence. The sample lists roughly 220,000 clones; about 85% were seen once. This TCR derives from a man aged 30 to 39 with active or convalescent COVID-19. The sample taken for sequencing was peripheral blood. This chain joins TRBV6-4 and TRBJ2-3; TRBD2 agrees at 9 bases. CDR3 protein: CASSSSGGPTDTQYF. CDR3 DNA: TGTGCCAGCAGTTCGAGCGGGGGGCCCACAGATACGCAGTATTTT.